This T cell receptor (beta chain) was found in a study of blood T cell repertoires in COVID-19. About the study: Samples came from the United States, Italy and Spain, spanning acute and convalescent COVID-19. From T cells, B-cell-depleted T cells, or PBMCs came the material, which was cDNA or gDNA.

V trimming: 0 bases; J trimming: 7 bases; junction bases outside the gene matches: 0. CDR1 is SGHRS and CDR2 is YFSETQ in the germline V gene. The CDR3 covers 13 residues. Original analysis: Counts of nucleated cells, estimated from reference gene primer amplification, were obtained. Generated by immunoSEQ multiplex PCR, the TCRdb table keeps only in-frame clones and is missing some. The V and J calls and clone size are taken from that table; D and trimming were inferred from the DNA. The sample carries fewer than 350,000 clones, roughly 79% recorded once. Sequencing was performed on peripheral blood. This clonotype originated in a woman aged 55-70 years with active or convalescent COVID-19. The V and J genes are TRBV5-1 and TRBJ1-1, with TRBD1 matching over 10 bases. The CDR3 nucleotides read TGCGCCAGCAGCTTGGGGGACAGGGGTGAAGCTTTCTTT. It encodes CASSLGDRGEAFF. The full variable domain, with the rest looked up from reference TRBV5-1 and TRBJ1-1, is KAGVTQTPRYLIKTRGQQVTLSCSPISGHRSVSWYQQTPGQGLQFLFEYFSETQRNKGNFPGRFSGRQFSNSRSEMNVSTLELGDSALYLCASSLGDRGEAFFGQGTRLTVV.